This is a list of T cell receptor beta chains from one sample in a study of T cells and Merkel cell carcinoma outcomes. Clones were sequenced by immunoSEQ multiplex PCR, and TCRdb holds only the in-frame ones, with some missing. This sample yields about 15,000 clones, of which roughly 76% are seen a single time; 9% belongs to the top ten. Sequencing was performed on tumor tissue from Merkel cell carcinoma. These receptors were obtained from a human donor with Merkel cell carcinoma. Each CDR3 is given with its conserved first and last residue. The order of the fields is CDR3 protein, CDR3 DNA, J gene, V gene, clone size, D gene. The D gene is left open where the match is weak. Clone sizes are given selectively: once, few, many, or a class where the clone is expanded.

CDR3: CASSTTKNQPQHF
DNA: TGTGCCAGTAGTACGACCAAGAATCAGCCCCAGCATTTT
J: TRBJ1-5
V: TRBV19
size: few
D: -

CDR3: CASSKGGEGAHEQYF
DNA: TGTGCCAGCAGCAAAGGGGGGGAAGGGGCCCACGAGCAGTACTTC
J: TRBJ2-7
V: TRBV21-1
size: -
D: -

CDR3: CASSLRGGGRWETSNQPQHF
DNA: TGTGCCAGCAGCTTACGGGGCGGGGGGCGTTGGGAAACTAGCAATCAGCCCCAGCATTTT
J: TRBJ1-5
V: TRBV9
size: -
D: -

CDR3: CASRGWTNEKLFF
DNA: TGTGCCAGCAGGGGCTGGACTAATGAAAAACTGTTTTTT
J: TRBJ1-4
V: TRBV27
size: -
D: -

CDR3: CAISPYAQEETQYF
DNA: TGTGCCATCAGTCCATACGCCCAGGAGGAGACCCAGTACTTC
J: TRBJ2-5
V: TRBV10-3
size: few
D: -

CDR3: CAWGGQAKNIQYF
DNA: TGTGCCTGGGGGGGGCAAGCCAAAAACATTCAGTACTTC
J: TRBJ2-4
V: TRBV30
size: once
D: -

CDR3: CASSPKLGGELFF
DNA: TGTGCCAGCAGCCCGAAACTGGGGGGGGAGCTGTTTTTT
J: TRBJ2-2
V: TRBV7-3
size: -
D: -

CDR3: CASSEETGGADTEAFF
DNA: TGTGCCAGCAGCGAAGAGACAGGGGGCGCTGACACTGAAGCTTTCTTT
J: TRBJ1-1
V: TRBV7-9
size: -
D: TRBD1

CDR3: CASSLDSSGGAAGTQYF
DNA: TGTGCTAGCAGCTTAGATTCTAGCGGGGGAGCCGCCGGGACCCAGTACTTC
J: TRBJ2-5
V: TRBV7-7
size: few
D: TRBD2

CDR3: CASSLGDRGGTEAFF
DNA: TGTGCCAGCAGCTTAGGGGACAGGGGAGGGACTGAAGCTTTCTTT
J: TRBJ1-1
V: TRBV7-9
size: -
D: TRBD1

CDR3: CASSLQGASTEAFF
DNA: TGTGCCAGCAGCCTACAGGGGGCGTCGACTGAAGCTTTCTTT
J: TRBJ1-1
V: TRBV27
size: -
D: TRBD1

CDR3: CASSWARGSDTEAFF
DNA: TGTGCCAGCAGCTGGGCCCGAGGGTCCGACACTGAAGCTTTCTTT
J: TRBJ1-1
V: TRBV5-4
size: -
D: -

CDR3: CASSPQGAKNSPLHF
DNA: TGTGCCAGCAGTCCCCAGGGGGCGAAGAATTCACCCCTCCACTTT
J: TRBJ1-6
V: TRBV28
size: -
D: TRBD1

CDR3: CATSREIGGGNEQFF
DNA: TGTGCCACCAGCAGAGAAATAGGGGGGGGCAATGAGCAGTTCTTC
J: TRBJ2-1
V: TRBV15
size: -
D: -

CDR3: CASSLQAGNSPLHF
DNA: TGTGCCAGCAGCTTGCAGGCGGGGAATTCACCCCTCCACTTT
J: TRBJ1-6
V: TRBV7-3
size: few
D: -

CDR3: CSAPGGPLHF
DNA: TGCAGTGCCCCGGGGGGGCCCCTCCACTTT
J: TRBJ1-6
V: TRBV20-1
size: -
D: -

CDR3: CAWRPSAFQETQYF
DNA: TGTGCCTGGAGACCTTCGGCATTCCAAGAGACCCAGTACTTC
J: TRBJ2-5
V: TRBV30
size: few
D: -

CDR3: CASAQGGDTEAFF
DNA: TGTGCCAGCGCTCAGGGGGGGGACACTGAAGCTTTCTTT
J: TRBJ1-1
V: TRBV9
size: -
D: TRBD1

CDR3: CATSRVRDSYEQYF
DNA: TGTGCCACCAGCAGAGTTCGAGACTCCTACGAGCAGTACTTC
J: TRBJ2-7
V: TRBV15
size: -
D: -

CDR3: CASSWGAEGELFF
DNA: TGCGCCAGCAGCTGGGGAGCTGAGGGGGAGCTGTTTTTT
J: TRBJ2-2
V: TRBV5-1
size: few
D: -

CDR3: CASSQDNPTSGRQYNEQFF
DNA: TGTGCCAGCAGCCAAGATAACCCGACTAGCGGGAGACAATACAATGAGCAGTTCTTC
J: TRBJ2-1
V: TRBV4-2
size: medium-sized
D: TRBD2

CDR3: CASSLGLAGPNGETQYF
DNA: TGCGCCAGCAGCTTGGGACTAGCGGGTCCTAACGGTGAGACCCAGTACTTC
J: TRBJ2-5
V: TRBV5-1
size: -
D: TRBD2

CDR3: CASSPQSTELFF
DNA: TGTGCCAGTAGTCCCCAATCGACAGAACTGTTTTTT
J: TRBJ1-4
V: TRBV19
size: -
D: -

CDR3: CASSLANRGSNTQYF
DNA: TGCGCCAGCAGCCTTGCCAACAGGGGGTCAAATACGCAGTATTTT
J: TRBJ2-3
V: TRBV4-1
size: -
D: TRBD1

CDR3: CASSSGTEVYEQYF
DNA: TGTGCCAGCAGCTCCGGGACGGAAGTCTACGAGCAGTACTTC
J: TRBJ2-7
V: TRBV28
size: -
D: -

CDR3: CASSWGGRTDTQYF
DNA: TGCGCCAGCAGCTGGGGAGGGCGCACAGATACGCAGTATTTT
J: TRBJ2-3
V: TRBV5-1
size: once
D: TRBD2

CDR3: CASRRRNSNQPQHF
DNA: TGTGCCAGCCGCCGACGGAATAGCAATCAGCCCCAGCATTTT
J: TRBJ1-5
V: TRBV28
size: -
D: -